Presented here are 23 T cell receptor beta chains from one specimen sequenced in a study of blood T cell repertoires in COVID-19. Sequenced by immunoSEQ multiplex PCR; TCRdb stores in-frame clones only, minus some. The table lists under 200,000 clones, roughly 88% of them singletons, with approximately 9.4% in the top ten. Sequences were obtained from peripheral blood. The receptor source for this set is an elderly woman with acute or convalescent COVID-19.

This clone appeared a few times. The chain joins TRBV6-4 to TRBJ2-2; 8 bases map to TRBD2. Germline V gene data show CDR1 as MRHNA and CDR2 as SNTAGT. This CDR3 is 13 amino acids long. After removal of 6 bases from V and 4 bases from J, the junction contained 1 base not matched to a gene. DNA of the CDR3: TGTGCCAGCAGCACTAGCGGCACCGGGGAGCTGTTTTTT. Protein product: CASSTSGTGELFF.

This sequence joins TRBV27 and TRBJ2-2; 8 bases match TRBD2. Germline V gives CDR1 MNHEY, CDR2 SMNVEV (reference sequence). V shed 5 bases and J 0 bases; nucleotides not matched to a gene: 11. This CDR3 is 18 amino acids long. The CDR3 nucleotides are TGTGCCAGCAGTCCGCCCCTAGCGGGCCTTTCGAACACCGGGGAGCTGTTTTTT. It encodes CASSPPLAGLSNTGELFF.

The chain is built from TRBV6-6 and TRBJ1-4; TRBD1 matches at 8 bases. Germline loops: CDR1 MNHNY, CDR2 SVGAGI (reference sequence). The CDR3 runs to 14 residues. V trimming: 6 bases; J trimming: 8 bases; junction bases outside the gene matches: 8. The CDR3: CASRLDRGGEKLFF. In nucleotides, the CDR3 is TGTGCCAGCAGACTTGACAGGGGAGGAGAAAAACTGTTTTTT.

The chain has TRBV7-9 and TRBJ2-1; TRBD2 agrees at 10 bases. CDR1 SEHNR and CDR2 FQNEAQ come from the germline V gene (reference sequence). The length of the CDR3 is 17 residues. V shed 5 bases, J shed 6 bases, and the junction held 13 bases outside the gene matches. In nucleotides, the CDR3 is TGTGCCAGCAGCATAAAGGGCGCGGGACTAGCGCGCAATGAGCAGTTCTTC. Protein product: CASSIKGAGLARNEQFF.

The rearrangement links TRBV14 to TRBJ2-2, with 11 bases aligning to TRBD2. J lost 4 bases, V lost 9 bases, and 19 bases had no gene match. There are 19 residues in the CDR3. Germline V gene lookup returns CDR1 SGHDN and CDR2 FVKESK. The CDR3 loop is CASSQNLLAGAGFTGELFF. DNA for the CDR3: TGTGCCAGTTCCCAAAATCTACTAGCGGGAGCCGGTTTCACCGGGGAGCTGTTTTTT.

This rearrangement joins TRBV29-1 to TRBJ1-1; the D gene is possibly TRBD1 (5 bases). The CDR3 has 13 amino acids. V shed 3 bases and J shed 2 bases, with 10 bases lying between them. In germline, CDR1 is SQVTM, CDR2 ANQGSEA. CDR3 sequence (DNA): TGCAGCGTTGACGTCAGGGCCAACACTGAAGCTTTCTTT. It is translated as CSVDVRANTEAFF.

The chain employs TRBV15 and TRBJ2-7; D perhaps matches TRBD1 (5 bases). CDR3 length: 15 residues. The V end was cut by 0 bases, the J end by 2 bases, with 11 bases between. Germline lookup yields CDR1 LNHNV and CDR2 YYDKDF (reference sequence). CDR3 nucleotides: TGTGCCACCAGCAGAGATAGGGGTTCAACCTACGAGCAGTACTTC. It yields the protein CATSRDRGSTYEQYF.

The genes are TRBV6-5 and TRBJ2-1; TRBD1 matches at 10 bases. V was clipped by 6 bases and J by 8 bases; unmatched bases: 7. The CDR3 covers 14 residues. Germline CDR1 is MNHEY and CDR2 is SVGAGI. CDR3 bases: TGTGCCAGCAGAGGGGACAGGGGACTCTATGAGCAGTTCTTC. Protein product: CASRGDRGLYEQFF.

This clone was seen a single time. The chain is built from TRBV7-3 and TRBJ2-2; D may be TRBD1 (6 bases). Germline V lookup: CDR1 SGHTA, CDR2 FQGTGA. The V end lost 2 bases, the J end lost 1 base, and 11 bases lay between the germline ends. CDR3 size: 16 residues. CDR3 in DNA: TGTGCCAGCAGCTTATCCGGGACACAGAACACCGGGGAGCTGTTTTTT. The encoded protein is CASSLSGTQNTGELFF.

The chain combines TRBV29-1 with TRBJ2-4, with D perhaps matching TRBD2 (7 bases). From germline, CDR1 is SQVTM and CDR2 ANQGSEA. The CDR3 is 14 amino acids. V dropped 4 bases and J dropped 3 bases, with 13 bases sitting between them. In DNA form, the CDR3 reads TGCAGCGTTGTTATAGGGGGGGGCAAAAACATTCAGTACTTC. Its translation is CSVVIGGGKNIQYF.

This chain joins TRBV14 and TRBJ2-1, with D possibly TRBD2 on 6 matching bases. V lost 4 bases, J lost 5 bases, and 15 bases lay in between. Germline V gene sequence: CDR1 SGHDN, CDR2 FVKESK. CDR3 size: 15 residues. CDR3 residues: CASSPLGTPDNEQFF. CDR3 DNA sequence: TGTGCCAGCAGCCCCCTAGGGACTCCCGACAATGAGCAGTTCTTC. Filled out from reference TRBV14 and TRBJ2-1, the complete variable domain reads EAGVTQFPSHSVIEKGQTVTLRCDPISGHDNLYWYRRVMGKEIKFLLHFVKESKQDESGMPNNRFLAERTGGTYSTLKVQPAELEDSGVYFCASSPLGTPDNEQFFGPGTRLTVL.

V and J are TRBV29-1 and TRBJ2-7; 8 nucleotides align to TRBD1. CDR3 length: 14 residues. V lost 7 bases to trimming and J lost 0 bases; unmatched junction nucleotides: 8. Germline V gene sequence: CDR1 SQVTM, CDR2 ANQGSEA. The CDR3 sequence is CSAQNRGNSYEQYF. The CDR3 coding sequence is TGCAGCGCACAAAACAGGGGGAACTCCTACGAGCAGTACTTC.

V and J are TRBV5-4 and TRBJ2-2, with 12 positions matching TRBD1. The CDR3 consists of 17 residues. V shed 4 bases, J shed 2 bases, and the junction held 6 bases outside the gene matches. Germline CDR1 and CDR2: SGHNT and YYREEE (reference sequence). The CDR3 nucleotides are TGTGCCAGCAGCCAACCGGGACAGGGGGCCAACACCGGGGAGCTGTTTTTT. It encodes CASSQPGQGANTGELFF.

The chain employs TRBV7-2 and TRBJ1-2; 9 bases match TRBD1. V shed 1 base, J shed 8 bases, and the junction held 11 bases outside the gene matches. This CDR3 is built from 16 residues. CDR1 is SGHTA, CDR2 FQGNSA, per germline. CDR3 sequence reads: CASSLEFGTGSGGYTF. The CDR3 DNA follows: TGTGCCAGCAGCTTAGAGTTTGGGACAGGGTCGGGCGGCTACACCTTC.

The chain has TRBV29-1 and TRBJ1-6, with D possibly matching TRBD1 (5 bases). The V gene lost 0 bases and the J gene lost 0 bases, with 15 bases spanning the gap. Germline lookup yields CDR1 SQVTM and CDR2 ANQGSEA. This CDR3 has 18 residues. The CDR3 DNA reads TGCAGCGTTGAAGATGGGAGGGGAACAAGCTCCTATAATTCACCCCTCCACTTT. This translates into CSVEDGRGTSSYNSPLHF. Together with reference TRBV29-1 and TRBJ1-6, the CDR3 gives the full variable domain: SAVISQKPSRDICQRGTSLTIQCQVDSQVTMMFWYRQQPGQSLTLIATANQGSEATYESGFVIDKFPISRPNLTFSTLTVSNMSPEDSSIYLCSVEDGRGTSSYNSPLHFGNGTRLTVT.

The chain uses TRBV30 and TRBJ2-1; D is possibly TRBD2 (6 bases). V shed 6 bases and J shed 4 bases, with 13 bases lying between them. Germline lookup yields CDR1 GTSNPN and CDR2 SVGIG (reference sequence). The CDR3 length is 13 residues. The CDR3 sequence is CACYRDSYNEQFF. The CDR3 DNA reads TGTGCCTGTTATCGGGACTCTTACAATGAGCAGTTCTTC.

This chain uses TRBV18 with TRBJ1-4; D gene uncertain. V was shortened by 5 bases and J by 0 bases, with 13 bases between the two germline ends. CDR1 is KGHSH and CDR2 is LQKENI in the germline V gene. The CDR3 sequence is 16 residues long. CDR3 DNA sequence: TGTGCCAGCTCAGCGGACTACAGTGCAACTAATGAAAAACTGTTTTTT. This gives the protein CASSADYSATNEKLFF.

The V gene is TRBV15, the J gene TRBJ2-6; the D gene is possibly TRBD2 (5 bases). CDR1 LNHNV and CDR2 YYDKDF come from the germline V gene (reference sequence). Trimming pared 4 bases from V and 0 bases from J, leaving 10 bases between. This CDR3 region has 16 residues. The CDR3 nucleotides read TGTGCCACCAGCACGGCCCGGGGCTCTGGGGCCAACGTCCTGACTTTC. Translation: CATSTARGSGANVLTF. Drawing the rest from reference TRBV15 and TRBJ2-6, the complete variable domain is DAMVIQNPRYQVTQFGKPVTLSCSQTLNHNVMYWYQQKSSQAPKLLFHYYDKDFNNEADTPDNFQSRRPNTSFCFLDIRSPGLGDTAMYLCATSTARGSGANVLTFGAGSRLTVL.

The chain is built from TRBV27 and TRBJ2-7, with D maybe TRBD1 (5 bases). Germline V gene data show CDR1 as MNHEY and CDR2 as SMNVEV (reference sequence). The CDR3 sequence is 16 residues long. V shed 4 bases and J shed 3 bases, with 19 bases lying between them. In nucleotides, the CDR3 is TGTGCCAGCAGTTGGTCCAGGGTTTTTGCGGACTACGAGCAGTACTTC. Its translation is CASSWSRVFADYEQYF.

This clone counts as medium-sized. The chain joins TRBV25-1 to TRBJ2-1, with 8 bases aligning to TRBD1. In germline, CDR1 is MGHDK, CDR2 SYGVNS. This CDR3 has 14 amino acids. V lost 5 bases to trimming and J lost 6 bases; unmatched junction nucleotides: 6. In DNA form, the CDR3 reads TGTGCCAGCAGTCTACAGGGGGGTGGCAATGAGCAGTTCTTC. Residues: CASSLQGGGNEQFF.

The V call is TRBV9, the J call TRBJ1-3, with D possibly TRBD1 on 5 matching bases. Germline values: CDR1 SGDLS, CDR2 YYNGEE. The CDR3 extends over 18 amino acids. The ends were cut back, 4 bases at V and 0 bases at J, with 20 bases in the middle. CDR3 protein: CASSRRGGGEISGNTIYF. CDR3 DNA: TGTGCCAGCAGCCGCCGAGGTGGGGGGGAAATCTCTGGAAACACCATATATTTT.

The genes are TRBV27 and TRBJ2-7, with D unclear. Germline CDR1 MNHEY, CDR2 SMNVEV (reference sequence). CDR3 length: 14 amino acids. V was pared by 5 bases and J by 6 bases, with 17 bases between. The CDR3 here is CASSPEYPRGEQYF. DNA of the CDR3: TGTGCCAGCAGTCCGGAATACCCGCGCGGCGAGCAGTACTTC.

This clone showed up just once. The CDR3 nucleotides read TGCGCCAGCAGCCATTTAACAGTAATGAACACTGAAGCTTTCTTT. Its protein product is CASSHLTVMNTEAFF. The chain has TRBV4-1 and TRBJ1-1, with D hard to call. The V gene's germline CDR1 is MGHRA and CDR2 YSYEKL. V shed 3 bases and J shed 0 bases, with 11 bases lying between them. The CDR3 contains 15 residues.